Following are 11 T cell receptor beta chains from one sample sequenced in a study of shared clonotypes between healthy human individuals. Produced via immunoSEQ multiplex PCR; TCRdb's table is partial and in-frame only. The sample holds 2 million to 3 million clones, roughly 93% seen once. Sequencing input: naive CD4+ T cells from PBMCs. Subset denoted: CD45RA+ positively selected. These receptors came from a man younger than 35 in good health. Some clones in this sample may be carry-over from other donors' samples.

This rearrangement joins TRBV4-2 to TRBJ2-3; tentative D call: TRBD2 (5 bases). CDR3 size: 17 residues. V lost 0 bases and J lost 3, with 16 bases in between. Per the germline V gene, CDR1 is LGHNA and CDR2 is YNFKEQ. This CDR3 is CASSQEIKGEGTDTQYF. Written as DNA, the CDR3 is TGTGCCAGCAGCCAAGAGATAAAGGGAGAGGGAACAGATACGCAGTATTTT.

V gene TRBV9 combines with J gene TRBJ1-2; tentative D call: TRBD1 (6 bases). Trimming removed 3 bases at V and 3 bases at J, with 15 bases between. The CDR3 consists of 15 residues. CDR1 and CDR2 (germline): SGDLS, YYNGEE. As DNA, the CDR3 is TGTGCCAGCAGCGCGAAGGGGAGGGGGGACTATGGCTACACCTTC. It translates to CASSAKGRGDYGYTF.

The chain recombines TRBV29-1 with TRBJ2-5; TRBD1 aligns across 8 bases. The CDR3 has 14 residues. V shed 2 bases and J 5 bases; nucleotides not matched to a gene: 7. Germline V gene lookup returns CDR1 SQVTM and CDR2 ANQGSEA. For the CDR3, the DNA is TGCAGCGTTGAAAAGGACAGGGTGCGGGAGACCCAGTACTTC. This translates into CSVEKDRVRETQYF.

The gene calls are TRBV30 and TRBJ1-5; D gene ambiguous. Germline CDR1 reads GTSNPN; CDR2 reads SVGIG (reference sequence). The CDR3 consists of 14 residues. Deletions cut 0 bases from V and 4 bases from J, with 10 bases between. CDR3 loop: CAWSVWLENQPQHF. The CDR3 DNA is TGTGCCTGGAGTGTATGGTTGGAAAATCAGCCCCAGCATTTT.

The chain recombines TRBV11-3 with TRBJ2-3; D is unclear. Trimming pared 0 bases from V and 6 bases from J, leaving 7 bases between. Looked up from germline, CDR1 is SGHNT and CDR2 is YENEEA. The CDR3 runs 13 residues. As DNA, the CDR3 is TGTGCCAGCAGCTTAGATAAGGGTGATACGCAGTATTTT. As protein: CASSLDKGDTQYF.

The chain is built from TRBV30 and TRBJ2-2; TRBD1 might be the D (6 bases). Germline V CDR1 and CDR2: GTSNPN, SVGIG (reference sequence). V gave up 2 bases and J gave up 4 bases, with 23 bases separating them. The CDR3 is made up of 18 amino acids. The CDR3 DNA is TGTGCCTGGAGTCGAAACGTGCTCCGGGACATACGCACCGGGGAGCTGTTTTTT. It yields the protein CAWSRNVLRDIRTGELFF.

V and J are TRBV6-5 and TRBJ1-5, with D unresolved. V gave up 9 bases and J gave up 2 bases, with 11 bases separating them. The CDR3 has 13 residues. Germline loops: CDR1 MNHEY, CDR2 SVGAGI. The CDR3 reads CASGREGNQPQHF. The CDR3 DNA reads as TGTGCCAGTGGTAGGGAAGGCAATCAGCCCCAGCATTTT.

This clone was picked up one time. The chain has TRBV2 and TRBJ2-7; 10 nucleotides line up with TRBD1. Trimming at V came to 5 bases and at J to 2 bases, leaving 3 bases not matched to a gene. The germline gives CDR1 SNHLY, CDR2 FYNNEI. This CDR3 region has 14 residues. CDR3 loop: CASSMTGGTYEQYF. The CDR3 DNA sequence: TGTGCCAGCAGTATGACAGGGGGCACCTACGAGCAGTACTTC.

The chain couples TRBV4-2 to TRBJ2-3, with a tentative D call TRBD1 (5 bases). The CDR3 has 18 residues. The V gene lost 3 bases and the J gene lost 2 bases, with 21 bases spanning the gap. Germline values: CDR1 LGHNA, CDR2 YNFKEQ. CDR3 nucleotide sequence: TGTGCCAGCAGCCAGGAAAAACCGTGGCAGACAGTCACAGATACGCAGTATTTT. Translation: CASSQEKPWQTVTDTQYF.

Of note for this clone: Other nucleotide sequences from this sample produce the same CDR3. This chain connects TRBV7-9 to TRBJ2-7; 7 positions agree with TRBD2. Germline V gene lookup returns CDR1 SEHNR and CDR2 FQNEAQ (reference sequence). Trimming at V came to 8 bases and at J to 0 bases, leaving 4 bases not matched to a gene. The CDR3 is made up of 13 amino acids. The CDR3, as DNA: TGTGCCAGCTCGCGGGGGACCTCCTACGAGCAGTACTTC. This translates into CASSRGTSYEQYF.

This clone came up once. The V gene is TRBV5-4, the J gene TRBJ2-1; 11 bases fit TRBD2. Unmatched junction bases numbered 12, after V lost 7 bases and J lost 3 bases. Germline CDR1 and CDR2: SGHNT and YYREEE (reference sequence). The CDR3 has 17 residues. As DNA, the CDR3 is TGTGCCAGCGGACGAGGTGGTAGCGGGGGGGGCTACAATGAGCAGTTCTTC. Translated: CASGRGGSGGGYNEQFF.